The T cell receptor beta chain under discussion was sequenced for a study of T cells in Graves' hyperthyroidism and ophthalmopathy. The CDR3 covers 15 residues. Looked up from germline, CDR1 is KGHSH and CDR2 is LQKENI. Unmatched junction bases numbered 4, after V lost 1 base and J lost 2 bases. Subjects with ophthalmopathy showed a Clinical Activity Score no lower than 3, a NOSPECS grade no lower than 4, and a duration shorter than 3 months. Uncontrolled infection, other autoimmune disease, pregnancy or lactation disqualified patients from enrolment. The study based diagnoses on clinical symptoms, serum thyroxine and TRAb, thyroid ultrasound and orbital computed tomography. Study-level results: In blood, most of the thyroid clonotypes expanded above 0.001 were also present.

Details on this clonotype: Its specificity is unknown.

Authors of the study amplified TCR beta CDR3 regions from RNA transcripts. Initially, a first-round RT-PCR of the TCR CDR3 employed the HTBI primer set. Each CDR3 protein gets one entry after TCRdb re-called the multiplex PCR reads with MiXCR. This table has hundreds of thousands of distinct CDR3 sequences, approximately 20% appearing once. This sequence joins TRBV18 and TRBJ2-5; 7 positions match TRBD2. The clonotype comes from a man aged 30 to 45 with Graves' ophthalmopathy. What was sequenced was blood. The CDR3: CASSPRGGRQETQYF. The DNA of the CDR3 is TGTGCCAGCTCACCACGGGGAGGGCGGCAAGAGACCCAGTACTTC.